These 21 T cell receptor gamma chains share one sample of origin, sequenced in a study of gamma delta lymphoproliferative disorders and STAT genes. The receptor sequences were amplified from genomic DNA of peripheral blood mononuclear cells. TCRdb ran CATT on the multiplex PCR reads. The data contain about 2,200 gamma-chain clones, approximately 10% of them singletons. The sequenced sample consisted of blood. These receptor sequences come from a human donor in good health.

In its sample, this clone ranks as medium-sized. The V call is TRGV3, the J call TRGJ1 or TRGJ2. The J gene comes from matching the DNA to germline here; TCRdb lacks it. This CDR3 is 12 amino acids long. J was trimmed by 1 base and V by 6 bases; bases with no gene match: 3. CDR1 is VTNTFY, CDR2 YDVSTARD, per germline (reference sequence). In DNA form, the CDR3 reads TGTGCCACCTGGACTAATTATTATAAGAAACTCTTT. It encodes CATWTNYYKKLF.

In its sample, this clone ranks as medium-sized (0.01 to 0.1%). The chain is built from TRGV4 and TRGJ1 or TRGJ2. No J segment appears in TCRdb, so it was assigned here by matching the sequence to germline. V shed 0 bases, J shed 10 bases, and the junction held 6 bases outside the gene matches. From germline, CDR1 is EGSTGY and CDR2 YDSYTSSV. This CDR3 contains 12 residues. The CDR3 spells CATWDGRVKKLF. In DNA form, the CDR3 reads TGTGCCACCTGGGATGGGCGCGTGAAGAAACTCTTT.

This CDR3 reads CAACPPYYKKLF. CDR3 bases: TGTGCTGCGTGCCCGCCTTATTATAAGAAACTCTTT. This sequence joins TRGV10 and TRGJ1 or TRGJ2. The J gene is not listed in TCRdb, so it was assigned here from a DNA match to germline. TRGV10 is an ORF, and what it does is uncertain. V lost 9 bases, J lost 3 bases, and 6 bases stayed unmatched. The CDR3 has 12 residues.

By share of the sample, this clone is medium-sized. The CDR3 sequence is CALWEVSDYYKKLF. In DNA, the CDR3 is TGTGCCTTGTGGGAGGTATCGGATTATTATAAGAAACTCTTT. The genes are TRGV9 and TRGJ1 or TRGJ2. The J gene, absent from TCRdb, was called here by matching the DNA to germline. Trimming took 1 base from V and 2 from J; bases not matched to a gene: 5. The CDR3 is made up of 14 amino acids. Germline V gene data show CDR1 as GITISATS and CDR2 as ISYDGTV (reference sequence).

This clone is medium-sized (0.01 to 0.1%) within its sample. The genes are TRGV10 and TRGJP1. Here the J gene came from matching the DNA to germline, since TCRdb omits it. TRGV10 is classed as an ORF, of uncertain function. This CDR3 spans 18 amino acids. Germline trimming cut 8 bases from V and 0 bases from J; bases unmatched to any gene: 16. The CDR3 protein is CAAWDSETLYTTGWFKIF. Written as DNA, the CDR3 is TGTGCTGCGTGGGACTCAGAGACCCTTTATACCACTGGTTGGTTCAAGATATTT.

This clone rates as medium-sized. This chain links TRGV2 with TRGJ1 or TRGJ2. Matching the DNA to germline supplied the J gene, which TCRdb does not give. Losses at the gene ends were 0 bases for V and 6 bases for J; bases not matched to a gene: 2. The CDR3 has 12 residues. Germline CDR1 reads EGSNGY; CDR2 reads YDSYNSKV. The CDR3 spells CATWDGPYKKLF. CDR3 DNA sequence: TGTGCCACCTGGGACGGGCCTTATAAGAAACTCTTT.

A remark on this clone: Translating this DNA gives a protein that differs at residue 3 from the TCRdb one, which belongs to a much larger clone; a read error is likely, and the protein shown is this translation. This chain links TRGV2 with TRGJP1. The J gene, not given by TCRdb, was assigned here from a germline match of the nucleotide sequence. The CDR3 extends over 11 amino acids. Germline V gives CDR1 EGSNGY, CDR2 YDSYNSKV. CDR3 loop: CAAWGGWFKIF. Here the CDR3 DNA reads TGTGCCGCCTGGGGAGGTTGGTTCAAGATATTT.

By its share, this clone is medium-sized. This sequence joins TRGV8 and TRGJ1 or TRGJ2. TCRdb offers no J gene call, so here the DNA was matched to germline to obtain one. The CDR3 length is 12 residues. Germline V lookup: CDR1 VENAVY, CDR2 YDSYNSRV. V gave up 0 bases and J gave up 10 bases; unmatched junction bases: 6. CDR3 bases: TGTGCCACCTGGGATAGGCTGAAGAAGAAACTCTTT. Its translation: CATWDRLKKKLF.

This clone is labeled as medium-sized. The rearrangement uses TRGV3 and TRGJ1 or TRGJ2. No J gene was available from TCRdb, and it was assigned here by a germline match of the DNA. The germline V gene encodes CDR1 VTNTFY and CDR2 YDVSTARD (reference sequence). V lost 0 bases to trimming and J lost 9 bases; unmatched junction nucleotides: 5. CDR3 length equals 12 residues. The CDR3 region is CATWDRPSKKLF. As DNA, the CDR3 is TGTGCCACCTGGGACAGGCCATCTAAGAAACTCTTT.

By proportion, this clone is medium-sized. V is TRGV3 and J is TRGJ1 or TRGJ2. The J gene comes from matching the DNA to germline here; TCRdb lacks it. Germline lookup yields CDR1 VTNTFY and CDR2 YDVSTARD (reference sequence). The junction had 4 bases not matched to a gene; V was cut back by 1 base and J by 4 bases. The CDR3 is made up of 13 amino acids. The CDR3 sequence is CATWDSRYYKKLF. The CDR3 region has the DNA TGTGCCACCTGGGACAGCCGATATTATAAGAAACTCTTT.

Within the sample, this clone is medium-sized. The gene calls are TRGV2 and TRGJ1 or TRGJ2. The J gene was not available in TCRdb and was assigned here by matching the DNA to germline segments. Losses at the gene ends were 5 bases for V and 3 bases for J; bases not matched to a gene: 4. The CDR3 covers 12 residues. Germline values: CDR1 EGSNGY, CDR2 YDSYNSKV. CDR3 region: CATWGCYYKKLF. The CDR3 DNA is TGTGCCACCTGGGGGTGTTATTATAAGAAACTCTTT.

This chain uses TRGV11 with TRGJP2. The J gene, left out of TCRdb, was set here by checking the DNA against germline. TRGV11 is labeled an ORF, and its function is uncertain. The CDR3 length is 17 residues. J was trimmed by 8 bases and V by 2 bases; bases with no gene match: 14. CDR3 residues: CACWIRPGPGGDWIKTF. CDR3 DNA: TGTGCCTGCTGGATTAGGCCCGGCCCGGGGGGGGATTGGATCAAGACGTTT.

This clone showed up just a few times. For this DNA, TCRdb reports the protein of a much larger clone, which diverges at residue 7, most likely from a read error; the protein presented here is translated directly from the DNA. The gene calls are TRGV8 and TRGJ1 or TRGJ2. TCRdb carries no J gene annotation; the J gene was assigned here by matching the DNA with germline. The junction had 5 bases not matched to a gene; V was cut back by 3 bases and J by 12 bases. The CDR3 is 10 residues long. Germline CDR1 VENAVY, CDR2 YDSYNSRV. Written as DNA, the CDR3 is TGTGCCACCTGGGATCTAATGAAACTCTTT. Translating it yields CATWDLMKLF.

This clone is medium-sized within its sample. The V and J genes are TRGV11 and TRGJ1 or TRGJ2. The J gene, absent from TCRdb, was called here by matching the DNA to germline. TRGV11 belongs to the ORF category, with a function that is uncertain. The CDR3 has 13 amino acids. Trimming took 5 bases from V and 7 from J; bases not matched to a gene: 8. The CDR3 DNA reads TGTGCCTGCTGGATTACCCATGGGTATAAGAAACTCTTT. Translation: CACWITHGYKKLF.

By sample fraction, this clone is medium-sized (0.01 to 0.1%). The chain employs TRGV2 and TRGJ1 or TRGJ2. The J gene, absent from TCRdb, was called here by matching the DNA to germline. The V segment lost 1 base and the J segment 10 bases; nucleotides outside the gene matches: 10. The CDR3 runs 13 residues. Per the germline V gene, CDR1 is EGSNGY and CDR2 is YDSYNSKV. CDR3 bases: TGTGCCACCTGGGACGGCGTCTTCCCCAAGAAACTCTTT. Amino acid sequence: CATWDGVFPKKLF.

This clone was counted a single time. One end of the junction fails to match germline, which may point to a read error. The rearrangement joins TRGV10 to TRGJP1. The J gene comes from matching the DNA to germline here; TCRdb lacks it. TRGV10 has ORF status, its function being uncertain. This CDR3 comprises 9 residues. The CDR3 loop reads CAGSWFKIF. The CDR3 nucleotides are TGCGCGGGAAGTTGGTTCAAGATATTT.

This clone is labeled as medium-sized (0.01 to 0.1%). For the CDR3, the DNA is TGTGCCGCCCTGGGACGTCTTAAGAAACTCTTT. Translated, it gives CAALGRLKKLF. V usage is TRGV4 and J usage is TRGJ1 or TRGJ2. TCRdb is silent on the J gene; assignment here came from matching the DNA to germline. The ends lost 12 bases at V and 9 bases at J; junction bases unmatched: 14. Germline CDR1 is EGSTGY and CDR2 is YDSYTSSV. The CDR3 extends over 11 amino acids.

In its sample, this clone is medium-sized. CDR3 in DNA: TGTGCCACCTGGGTCGAGTTGGGCAAAAAAATCAAGGTATTT. Translating gives CATWVELGKKIKVF. The chain couples TRGV2 to TRGJP. Here the J gene came from matching the DNA to germline, since TCRdb omits it. Trimming took 5 bases from V and 7 from J; bases not matched to a gene: 2. The germline V gene encodes CDR1 EGSNGY and CDR2 YDSYNSKV. The CDR3 totals 14 residues.

In its sample, this clone ranks as medium-sized (0.01 to 0.1%). This CDR3 is also generated by other DNA sequences in the sample. The CDR3 nucleotides read TGTGCCACCTGGGATGGGCATTATAAGAAACTCTTT. Its protein is CATWDGHYKKLF. The chain joins TRGV4 to TRGJ1 or TRGJ2. The J gene is absent in TCRdb and was assigned here via DNA matching to germline. The J segment lost 5 bases and the V segment lost 0 bases, leaving 1 base of the junction unmatched. The CDR3 sequence is 12 residues long. CDR1 EGSTGY and CDR2 YDSYTSSV come from the germline V gene.

By frequency in the sample, this clone is medium-sized (0.01 to 0.1%). The chain uses TRGV10 and TRGJ1 or TRGJ2. Here the J gene was assigned by germline matching of the DNA, as TCRdb has none. TRGV10 is an ORF for which the function is uncertain. The CDR3 spans 15 residues. V trimming: 8 bases; J trimming: 2 bases; junction bases outside the gene matches: 13. Here the CDR3 reads CAAWDYTRYYYKKLF. CDR3 coding DNA: TGTGCTGCGTGGGATTATACTCGGTATTATTATAAGAAACTCTTT.

This clone is medium-sized within its sample. This chain joins TRGV10 and TRGJ1 or TRGJ2. In the absence of a J gene in TCRdb, the DNA was matched to germline to assign it here. TRGV10 is treated as an ORF (open reading frame) with a function not yet certain. V was pared by 8 bases and J by 3 bases, with 17 bases of the junction left unmatched. This CDR3 spans 16 amino acids. The chain's CDR3 is CAAWDYKPSGYYKKLF. DNA of the CDR3: TGTGCTGCGTGGGATTATAAACCATCCGGTTATTATAAGAAACTCTTT.